This paragraph reports one T cell receptor beta chain. What antigen it recognizes has not been identified. There are no base qualities to consult, and no much larger clone falls within one base. In the germline V gene, CDR1 corresponds to SGDLS and CDR2 to YYNGEE. The CDR3 starts with the cysteine, ends with the phenylalanine, and has 15 residues. The DNA shown is the 45-base CDR3, in frame from base 1. V is shortened by 1 base, J by 6 bases, and the region joining them spans 16 bases. This entry belongs to a study of shared clonotypes between healthy human individuals (dated by TCRdb to 2020 to 2022). At the level of the whole study: The cohort included three men and a couple of women between 18 and 49 years of age. To estimate repertoire size and how much clonotype sharing occurs between individuals, the study deeply sequenced the blood TCR repertoires of a handful of healthy adults. To increase sequencing depth and limit assay-specific biases, TCR repertoire library preparation and sequencing were carried out by different laboratories using diverse techniques. Each donor's leukapheresis produced roughly between roughly 0.9 and 8.9 billion PBMCs.

Healthy HIV-negative adults with no recently reported acute infections or vaccinations were included as donors. Only Caucasian adults living in Nashville, Tennessee, USA were represented among the donors. For unsorted samples, 90 million to 95 million PBMCs were counted, and genomic DNA was extracted using the QIAamp DNA Blood Mini kit. Blood was obtained by leukapheresis, after which PBMCs were separated by Ficoll-Histopaque density gradient centrifugation and cryopreserved in liquid nitrogen vapor phase. Study-wide conclusions, independent of this receptor: Only blood was sampled, and tissue TCR repertoires likely differ from those in blood. The genetic and exposure-history diversity represented was limited by the small number of donors. Based on pairwise subsampling, the degree of clonotype sharing among donors was expected to be affected by sequencing depth.

Using the deep immunoSEQ assay, multiplex PCR amplified TCR CDR3 regions from genomic DNA. Extracted genomic DNA from each cell subset was distributed evenly across all wells of several immunoSEQ 96-well plates, and each plate was treated as a replicate. For unsorted PBMC, about 300 ng genomic DNA, equal to 30,000 or so T cell genomes, was loaded into each replicate PCR. Unsorted PBMC genomic DNA was sequenced across ten immunoSEQ deep assay plates. Purified libraries were measured with a Qubit 3.0 fluorometer, size-checked on a Bioanalyzer 2100, and measured again with the KAPA Library Quantification kit. Every immunoSEQ 96-well plate was sequenced on a dedicated single-read 150-cycle Illumina NextSeq 550 flow cell. The authors processed their data as follows. Because the immunoSEQ output included only junctional sequences and no quality scores, the filtering could not be the same as the filtering used for full-length reads. Sequences were annotated with PyIR, a Python wrapper for IgBLAST v1.9, and V/J genes and CDR3 were assigned using IMGT germline references. Reads with weak V/J assignments (E-value above 1e-6), missing CDR3, stop codons, out-of-frame junctions, or ambiguous translated residues were removed. V3J clonotypes were defined by identical inferred V gene, J gene, and CDR3 amino acid sequence. Percentage overlap between repertoires was calculated by dividing the number of shared unique clonotypes by the size of the smaller repertoire. Repertoire richness was assessed with RTK rarefaction, the Chao1 estimator, and Recon v2.1 estimates of unobserved clonotypes. TCRdb's version of the immuneACCESS table is confined to in-frame rearrangements and falls short of the full clone set. An unresolved V gene accounts for under half of the shortfall where checked; the remainder is of unknown origin. V, J and clone size were drawn from that table, and D and trimming were deduced from the DNA. This sample holds some 500,000 clones; about 74% were observed only once. Of the sample, 12% is held by the ten largest clones.

The sequencing input was PBMCs. The TCR comes from a woman aged 35 to 49 in good health. Some clones in this sample may be carry-over from other donors' samples. This chain is built from TRBV9 and TRBJ1-2, with the D gene too uncertain to name. CDR3 reads: CASSVNKGLKNGYTF. The DNA reads TGTGCCAGCAGCGTAAATAAAGGGTTGAAGAATGGCTACACCTTC.